This TCR beta chain was sequenced during a study of shared clonotypes between healthy human individuals (dated by TCRdb to 2018 to 2020). Turning to the overall study: A couple of women and a few men aged 18 to 49 years were included in the cohort. Per donor, three plates each were used for CD4 naive and CD4 memory, two for CD8 naive, and one for CD8 memory. To estimate repertoire size and how much clonotype sharing occurs between individuals, the study deeply sequenced the blood TCR repertoires of five or six healthy adults. To increase sequencing depth and limit assay-specific biases, different laboratories used diverse techniques to prepare libraries and sequence TCR repertoires. Leukapheresis yielded between about 0.94 and 8.9 billion PBMCs per donor. Summary of the overall study and its limitations: Incomplete sequencing was indicated by rarefaction of sorted-subset datasets, despite the large sequencing depth. When a handful of donors were compared, the shared fraction of clonotypes was roughly 4.8% for naive CD4, around 3.6% for naive CD8, 2% to 2.5% for memory CD4, and roughly 0.43% for memory CD8. Compared with non-shared clonotypes, the clonotypes found in all four sorted-subset donors had higher generation probabilities. Estimated clonotype richness was generally larger for naive than for memory subsets. Pairwise subsampling led to the expectation that sequencing depth would affect the degree of clonotype sharing among donors. Only blood was sampled, and tissue TCR repertoires likely differ from those in blood. Because the study included only a small number of donors, the genetic and exposure-history diversity represented was limited.

The donors were healthy, HIV-negative adults with no recently reported acute infections or vaccinations. Only Caucasian adults living in Nashville, Tennessee, USA were represented among the donors. CD4+ T cells were enriched through magnetic negative selection, after which naive cells were positively selected on CD45RA and the remaining negative fraction served as the memory subset. Blood was collected by leukapheresis, and PBMCs were isolated by Ficoll-Histopaque density gradient centrifugation and then cryopreserved in liquid nitrogen vapor phase. Purity and quantity of every magnetically sorted T cell population were checked by analytical flow cytometry. Genomic DNA was isolated from every sorted fraction and measured by UV absorbance on a Nanodrop 2000c. Using the deep immunoSEQ assay, TCR CDR3 regions were amplified from genomic DNA by multiplex PCR. Extracted genomic DNA from each cell subset was spread evenly across all wells of several immunoSEQ 96-well plates, with each plate serving as a replicate. For sorted subsets, around 200 ng genomic DNA, equal to 30,000 to 35,000 T cell genomes, was loaded into each replicate PCR. Purified libraries were quantified with a Qubit 3.0 fluorometer, sized on a Bioanalyzer 2100, and re-quantified with the KAPA Library Quantification kit. Every immunoSEQ 96-well plate was sequenced on a separate single-read 150-cycle Illumina NextSeq 550 flow cell. The authors' pipeline ran thus. Because only junctional sequences without quality scores were contained in the immunoSEQ output, filtering matching that applied to full-length reads could not be performed. Sequences were annotated with PyIR, a Python wrapper for IgBLAST v1.9, and V/J genes and CDR3 were assigned using IMGT germline references. Reads were filtered out if the reads had weak V/J assignments (E-value above 1e-6), no CDR3, stop codons, out-of-frame junctions, or ambiguous translated residues. V3J clonotypes were defined by identical inferred V gene, J gene, and CDR3 amino acid sequence. The percentage overlap between two repertoires was calculated by dividing the number of shared unique clonotypes by the size of the smaller repertoire. Repertoire richness was assessed with RTK rarefaction, the Chao1 estimator, and Recon v2.1 estimates of unobserved clonotypes. OLGA was used to compute generation probabilities for all TCRbeta clonotypes that the gDNA method yielded from a handful of donors. The table comes from immuneACCESS by way of TCRdb, which keeps in-frame sequences with V and J called. Part of the clones is missing from these tables; in studies checked, under half for an unresolved V gene and the rest for unknown reasons. The V and J calls and clone size come from that table; D and trimming were worked out from the DNA. The table for this sample lists under 650,000 clones; almost 97% of them were counted only once. Of the sample, about 0.064% is held by the ten largest clones.

The germline ends are 12 bases apart after V is trimmed by 3 bases and J by 6 bases. Per the germline V gene (reference sequence), SEHNR is the CDR1 and FQNEAQ is the CDR2. The CDR3 has 14 amino acids, counting the end cysteine and phenylalanine. The sequence is cut down to CDR3 DNA, 42 bases in frame from base 1. As to this clone: Its antigen is still unknown. The input lacks base qualities; no much larger clone sits a single base away.

The sequence derives from a woman in her 30s in good health. The rearranged chain carries TRBV7-9 and TRBJ1-3; a confident D gene designation cannot be given. The sequencing sample was made of naive CD4+ T cells sorted from blood. In the paper's terms, the cell subset or site label means: CD45RA+ positively selected. The CDR3 protein: CASSFSRSVNTIYF. In nucleotide form, the sequence is TGTGCCAGCAGCTTCTCACGGTCGGTAAACACCATATATTTT.